The rows below give T cell receptor beta chains drawn from one sample of a study of T cell responses to AZD1222 COVID-19 vaccine. The data were produced by immunoSEQ multiplex PCR, yet TCRdb's version contains in-frame clones alone and is incomplete. The top ten clones hold approximately 3% of a sample with about 150,000 clones, just over 90% of them seen once. The sequenced sample was peripheral blood, obtained on day 0 of AZD1222 vaccination. The source of these receptors is an adult in good health. The CDR3 runs from the conserved cysteine through the conserved F or W. D genes are given only for firm matches. Clone size appears in some rows only: once, few, many, or a class for an expanded clone.

TRBJ1-3 | 15 | - | TRBD1 | TRBV5-1 | TGCGCCAGCAGCTTGGCCCAGGGGGCTGGAAACACCATATATTTT | CASSLAQGAGNTIYF
TRBJ2-6 | 15 | - | - | TRBV6-5 | TGTGCCAGCAGTTACCGCTCGTCTGGGGCCAACGTCCTGACTTTC | CASSYRSSGANVLTF
TRBJ2-5 | 15 | - | - | TRBV5-4 | TGTGCCAGCAGCTTGGAGGGGGGCTTCCAAGAGACCCAGTACTTC | CASSLEGGFQETQYF
TRBJ2-7 | 13 | once | - | TRBV2 | TGTGCCAGCAGTCTTTCAGCCTCCTACGAGCAGTACTTC | CASSLSASYEQYF
TRBJ2-7 | 15 | - | - | TRBV4-1 | TGCGCCAGCAGCCAAGACAGGGATTATACCTACGAGCAGTACTTC | CASSQDRDYTYEQYF
TRBJ1-5 | 14 | - | - | TRBV15 | TGTGCCACCAGCAACAGGGCCAGCAATCAGCCCCAGCATTTT | CATSNRASNQPQHF
TRBJ1-4 | 13 | - | - | TRBV4-2 | TGTGCCAGCAGCCAAGAGTTGACCGGGTCGGTGTTTTTT | CASSQELTGSVFF
TRBJ2-2 | 11 | - | - | TRBV5-1 | TGCGCCAGCAGCTTGTGGGAGGAGCTGTTTTTT | CASSLWEELFF
TRBJ2-7 | 15 | - | TRBD2 | TRBV4-2 | TGTGCCAGCAGCCAAGCGACTAGCGGGCCCTACGAGCAGTACTTC | CASSQATSGPYEQYF
TRBJ1-6 | 14 | - | - | TRBV9 | TGTGCCAGCAGCGTAGGGACTAATAATTCACCCCTCCACTTT | CASSVGTNNSPLHF
TRBJ2-5 | 14 | - | - | TRBV19 | TGTGCCAGTAGGCCTCCGGGGCGCCAAGAGACCCAGTACTTC | CASRPPGRQETQYF
TRBJ1-1 | 15 | - | - | TRBV7-8 | TGTGCCAGCAGCAACCGGGACACCTTGAACACTGAAGCTTTCTTT | CASSNRDTLNTEAFF
TRBJ2-2 | 14 | - | - | TRBV5-1 | TGCGCCAGCAGCCTTCTCAGGGGCACCGGGGAGCTGTTTTTT | CASSLLRGTGELFF
TRBJ1-6 | 14 | once | - | TRBV18 | TGTGCCAGCTCACCAAGTCAGAGTAGTTCACCCCTCCACTTT | CASSPSQSSSPLHF
TRBJ2-2 | 15 | few | - | TRBV7-2 | TGTGCCAGCAGCCGGACGGGGGTTGGGACCGGGGAGCTGTTTTTT | CASSRTGVGTGELFF
TRBJ2-7 | 13 | - | - | TRBV18 | TGTGCCAGCTCACCATCCCCGACGAGGGAGCAGTACTTC | CASSPSPTREQYF
TRBJ1-1 | 14 | - | - | TRBV11-2 | TGTGCCAGCAGTCCTCTTGGGGGGAGCACTGAAGCTTTCTTT | CASSPLGGSTEAFF
TRBJ1-4 | 17 | - | - | TRBV5-5 | TGTGCCAGCATTCTATTATTTGGGCAGACGGTTGTGGAAAAACTGTTTTTT | CASILLFGQTVVEKLFF
TRBJ2-7 | 12 | - | TRBD1 | TRBV24-1 | TGTGCCACCAGGGACAGGTCCTACGAGCAGTACTTC | CATRDRSYEQYF
TRBJ2-2 | 13 | - | - | TRBV6-1 | TGTGCCAGCAGTGAAAGGGGGGCCGAGGGGCTGTTTTTT | CASSERGAEGLFF
TRBJ1-2 | 11 | - | - | TRBV6-5 | TGTGCCAGCGGCGGGAACGGGGGCTACACCTTC | CASGGNGGYTF
TRBJ2-7 | 14 | - | TRBD1 | TRBV5-6 | TGTGCCAGCAGCTACCGGGACAGCGGCTACGAGCAGTACTTC | CASSYRDSGYEQYF
TRBJ2-1 | 16 | few | TRBD1 | TRBV5-4 | TGTGCCAGCAGCTTGGCAAGGACAGGGGGCCACAATGAGCAGTTCTTC | CASSLARTGGHNEQFF
TRBJ2-3 | 17 | - | TRBD2 | TRBV3-1/TRBV3-2 | TGTGCCAGCAGCGAGGGACTAGCGGGGGGGCCAGGGGATACGCAGTATTTT | CASSEGLAGGPGDTQYF
TRBJ1-2 | 16 | once | - | TRBV6-2/TRBV6-3 | TGTGCCAGCAGCCACCCGACAGGAACGTTGGGCTATGGCTACACCTTC | CASSHPTGTLGYGYTF
TRBJ2-7 | 15 | - | - | TRBV5-4 | TGTGCCAGCAGGCAGGCGTCCGAACCCCCCTACGAGCAGTACTTC | CASRQASEPPYEQYF
TRBJ1-1 | 16 | - | - | TRBV4-3 | TGCGCCAGCAGCCAAGTATCAGGGGTTGGAGGCACTGAAGCTTTCTTT | CASSQVSGVGGTEAFF
TRBJ1-2 | 13 | - | - | TRBV2 | TGTGCCAGCAGAGGAGACGGTAACTATGGCTACACCTTC | CASRGDGNYGYTF
TRBJ1-6 | 16 | once | TRBD1 | TRBV19 | TGTGCCAGTAGTGGTACCCGGACAGGCGGTAATTCACCCCTCCACTTT | CASSGTRTGGNSPLHF
TRBJ1-1 | 13 | - | - | TRBV6-5 | TGTGCCAGCAGGATAGACGGGAACACTGAAGCTTTCTTT | CASRIDGNTEAFF
TRBJ1-2 | 11 | - | - | TRBV27 | TGTGCCAGCAGGGAGGCCGGTGGCTACACCTTC | CASREAGGYTF
TRBJ2-1 | 17 | - | TRBD2 | TRBV30 | TGTGCCTGGAGTCCTCCTTCGACTAGCGACGCCCTTGATGAGCAGTTCTTC | CAWSPPSTSDALDEQFF
TRBJ1-6 | 14 | - | - | TRBV10-3 | TGTGCCATCAGTGAAGGGACACCAGAGGCACCCCTCCACTTT | CAISEGTPEAPLHF
TRBJ2-7 | 15 | - | - | TRBV21-1 | TGTGCCAGCAGCGTCCGGGACAGGGCACCCTACGAGCAGTACTTC | CASSVRDRAPYEQYF
TRBJ2-1 | 12 | - | - | TRBV30 | TGTGCCTGGAGCCCCAGGAAGGGCGAGCAGTTCTTC | CAWSPRKGEQFF
TRBJ1-1 | 12 | few | - | TRBV5-1 | TGCGCCAGCAGCTTGGGACAGACTGAAGCTTTCTTT | CASSLGQTEAFF
TRBJ1-3 | 18 | - | TRBD1 | TRBV5-6 | TGTGCCAGCAGCTTGCTTGGGACAGGCATGAGCTCTGGAAACACCATATATTTT | CASSLLGTGMSSGNTIYF
TRBJ1-4 | 16 | - | TRBD1 | TRBV27 | TGTGCCAGCAGTTTAATTGGAGGGACAGGGGGTGAAAAACTGTTTTTT | CASSLIGGTGGEKLFF
TRBJ1-4 | 14 | - | - | TRBV4-2 | TGTGCCAGCAGCCAAGATCCGGGGTTTGAAAAACTGTTTTTT | CASSQDPGFEKLFF
TRBJ1-4 | 14 | - | TRBD1 | TRBV7-9 | TGTGCCAGCACCTGGACAGGATTTAATGAAAAACTGTTTTTT | CASTWTGFNEKLFF
TRBJ1-4 | 14 | - | - | TRBV27 | TGTGCCAGCAGTTTTCAGGGAACTAATGAAAAACTGTTTTTT | CASSFQGTNEKLFF
TRBJ1-3 | 16 | - | TRBD1 | TRBV9 | TGTGCCAGCAGCATCGGACAGGGGGGCTCTGGAAACACCATATATTTT | CASSIGQGGSGNTIYF
TRBJ2-1 | 13 | - | TRBD2 | TRBV6-5 | TGTGCCAGCAGGCTAGCGGGGGGAAATGAGCAGTTCTTC | CASRLAGGNEQFF
TRBJ2-7 | 15 | - | TRBD2 | TRBV5-1 | TGCGCCAGCAGCAGGACTAGCGGACTCCAGGGCGAGCAGTACTTC | CASSRTSGLQGEQYF
TRBJ2-7 | 15 | few | - | TRBV10-3 | TGTGCCATCAGTGAGCCTGACAGTCCTCCCTACGAGCAGTACTTC | CAISEPDSPPYEQYF
TRBJ2-1 | 15 | - | TRBD2 | TRBV7-3 | TGTGCCAGCAGCCCTATAGCGGGGGCCCGGGATGAGCAGTTCTTC | CASSPIAGARDEQFF
TRBJ1-1 | 13 | - | - | TRBV6-5 | TGTGCCAGCAGTTATTCCGACCGGGGGGTAGCTTTCTTT | CASSYSDRGVAFF
TRBJ2-1 | 15 | - | TRBD2 | TRBV11-1 | TGTGCCAGCAGCTACCTAGCGGGGGGGCCCGTTGAGCAGTTCTTC | CASSYLAGGPVEQFF
TRBJ1-6 | 13 | - | - | TRBV4-2 | TGTGCCAGCAGCCAAGTAAATAATTCACCCCTCCACTTT | CASSQVNNSPLHF
TRBJ2-3 | 15 | - | TRBD2 | TRBV9 | TGTGCCAGCAGCGTAGTGGGACTAGGATCCGATACGCAGTATTTT | CASSVVGLGSDTQYF
TRBJ2-5 | 13 | - | - | TRBV30 | TGTGCCTGGAGTGTATTGGGGGAGGAGACCCAGTACTTC | CAWSVLGEETQYF
TRBJ2-7 | 13 | - | - | TRBV6-1 | TGTGCCAGCAGTGAACCAGGTCGCTACGAGCAGTACTTC | CASSEPGRYEQYF
TRBJ2-5 | 14 | - | - | TRBV27 | TGTGCCAGCAGTTATACAGGATTGGGAGAGACCCAGTACTTC | CASSYTGLGETQYF
TRBJ2-1 | 16 | - | TRBD2 | TRBV30 | TGTGCCTGGAGTGTTGGAGCTAGCGGGGGTGGGAATGAGCAGTTCTTC | CAWSVGASGGGNEQFF
TRBJ2-7 | 13 | - | TRBD1 | TRBV6-5 | TGTGCCAGCGTCGGGGGACAGGGGTACGAGCAGTACTTC | CASVGGQGYEQYF